The 18 T cell receptor beta chains in this list originate from one sample, sequenced in a study of circulating CD8 cells and anti-PD-1 response in melanoma (dated by TCRdb to between 2020 and 2021). The sequencing machine was a NextSeq 500. TCR libraries were prepared from about 16 ng of total RNA with the QIAseq Immune Repertoire RNA Library Kit, Human TCR Panel. In-frame beta chains were kept once TCRdb had trimmed the public reads at Q25 with fastp and called clones with MiXCR. Rows are unified per CDR3 protein, each entry keeping the most common DNA and genes. The sample contains over 450 distinct CDR3 sequences, about 7.1% of them found a single time. Jointly, the top ten make up roughly 44% of the sample. Using a BD FACSAria II cell sorter, four subsets defined by PD-1 and/or TIGIT were sorted out of live CD3+CD8+TCRalphabeta+ cells. The material was CD8+ T cells from PBMCs, obtained at baseline or after one month of anti-PD-1 therapy (not recorded which). These receptors were collected from a human donor with melanoma.

This clonotype is classed as large (0.1 to 1%). The chain recombines TRBV9 with TRBJ2-7; D might be TRBD2 (5 bases). Germline V gene lookup returns CDR1 SGDLS and CDR2 YYNGEE. The CDR3 runs 13 residues. The V and J ends lost 0 bases and 6 bases respectively, with 10 bases between them. CDR3 protein: CASSVEATSEQYF. The CDR3 nucleotides are TGTGCCAGCAGCGTAGAGGCCACTAGCGAGCAGTACTTC.

This clonotype was observed a handful of times. A read error may be the cause here, since a much bigger clone is one base away. The rearrangement joins TRBV4-1 to TRBJ1-1; D ambiguous. The CDR3 runs to 14 residues. V lost 4 bases to trimming and J lost 3 bases, with 12 bases between them. Per germline, CDR1 MGHRA and CDR2 YSYEKL. The CDR3: CASSPGPGDTEAFF. The CDR3 nucleotides are TGCGCCAGCAGCCCCGGGCCGGGAGACACTGAAGCTTTCTTT.

In this sample, this clonotype is medium-sized. The chain joins TRBV5-4 to TRBJ1-2; 8 bases match TRBD1. The germline CDR1 and CDR2 sequences are SGHNT and YYREEE (reference sequence). This CDR3 is built from 15 residues. V was clipped by 0 bases and J by 2 bases; unmatched bases: 3. The CDR3 here is CASSLVGQANYGYTF. The CDR3, as DNA: TGTGCCAGCAGCTTGGTGGGACAGGCGAACTATGGCTACACCTTC.

By share of the sample, this clonotype is large (0.1 to 1%). J is TRBJ1-4 and V is TRBV20-1; D gene unclear. The V end was cut by 0 bases, the J end by 10 bases, with 6 bases between. This CDR3 is 11 amino acids long. Germline values: CDR1 DFQATT, CDR2 SNEGSKA (reference sequence). In DNA, the CDR3 is TGCAGTGCTAGAGATCTACGAAAACTGTTTTTT. Protein: CSARDLRKLFF.

This clonotype is termed large. The rearrangement uses TRBV27 and TRBJ2-6; the match to TRBD2 covers 7 bases. Germline CDR1 and CDR2: MNHEY and SMNVEV (reference sequence). This CDR3 has 17 residues. The ends lost 5 bases at V and 0 bases at J; junction bases unmatched: 7. The CDR3 bases are TGTGCCAGCAGTAGCGCGGGGGTATTCTCTGGGGCCAACGTCCTGACTTTC. This codes for CASSSAGVFSGANVLTF.

This clonotype qualifies as medium-sized (0.01 to 0.1%). The V call is TRBV19, the J call TRBJ2-4; TRBD1 agrees at 7 bases. The ends lost 5 bases at V and 5 bases at J; junction bases unmatched: 3. The CDR3 contains 13 residues. Germline V gene data show CDR1 as LNHDA and CDR2 as SQIVND (reference sequence). This chain's CDR3 is CASSWDSENIQYF. DNA for the CDR3: TGTGCCAGTAGTTGGGACAGCGAAAACATTCAGTACTTC.

V is TRBV5-4 and J is TRBJ2-2; the match to TRBD1 covers 8 bases. The CDR3 has 16 residues. CDR1 and CDR2 from the germline V gene are SGHNT and YYREEE (reference sequence). The V segment lost 4 bases and the J segment 0 bases; nucleotides outside the gene matches: 5. The CDR3 spells CASSQETGANTGELFF. The CDR3 coding sequence is TGTGCCAGCAGCCAAGAGACAGGGGCGAACACCGGGGAGCTGTTTTTT.

By sample share, this clonotype is medium-sized (0.01 to 0.1%). The genes are TRBV12-3 or TRBV12-4 and TRBJ2-7; D may match TRBD1 or TRBD2 (5 bases each). CDR3 length equals 13 residues. Deletions cut 5 bases from V and 6 bases from J, with 14 bases between. CDR3 DNA: TGTGCCAGCAGTCCCAAAGGGACCCGCGAGCAGTACTTC. Translating it yields CASSPKGTREQYF.

By share, this clonotype counts as large (0.1 to 1%). This CDR3 reads CASRLAGGPYEQYF. In DNA form, the CDR3 reads TGTGCCAGCAGACTAGCGGGGGGGCCCTACGAGCAGTACTTC. The chain links TRBV27 to TRBJ2-7, with 13 bases lining up with TRBD2. Germline V gene data show CDR1 as MNHEY and CDR2 as SMNVEV (reference sequence). The CDR3 runs 14 residues. V shed 6 bases, J shed 2 bases, and the junction held 1 base outside the gene matches.

By its share, this clonotype is large (0.1 to 1%). The chain couples TRBV4-1 to TRBJ1-5; maybe TRBD1 (5 bases). Deletions cut 0 bases from V and 5 bases from J, with 5 bases between. Germline V gene sequence: CDR1 MGHRA, CDR2 YSYEKL. The CDR3 sequence is 13 residues long. The CDR3 DNA follows: TGCGCCAGCAGCCAAGACAGGGATCAGCCCCAGCATTTT. Its protein is CASSQDRDQPQHF.

In its sample, this clonotype is large (0.1 to 1%). This chain joins TRBV4-1 and TRBJ2-7; 8 positions agree with TRBD1. Trimming took 1 base from V and 2 from J; bases not matched to a gene: 4. The CDR3 loop spans 15 amino acids. Germline CDR1 and CDR2: MGHRA and YSYEKL. This chain's CDR3 is CASSQGQGKAYEQYF. As DNA, the CDR3 is TGCGCCAGCAGCCAAGGACAGGGGAAGGCCTACGAGCAGTACTTC.

A word on this clonotype: Germline is not matched at one junction end, which may reflect a read error. The V gene is TRBV19, the J gene TRBJ1-1, with D hard to call. The CDR3 extends over 14 amino acids. Germline loops: CDR1 LNHDA, CDR2 SQIVND (reference sequence). The CDR3 DNA is TGTGCCAGTAGTATAGTACACCTGAACAGTGAAGCTTTCTTT. Its translation: CASSIVHLNSEAFF.

This clonotype is large. This rearrangement joins TRBV19 to TRBJ1-6; a weak D match, TRBD1 (5 bases). The V gene lost 5 bases and the J gene lost 6 bases, with 8 bases spanning the gap. Germline loops: CDR1 LNHDA, CDR2 SQIVND (reference sequence). The CDR3 has 13 amino acids. CDR3 nucleotides: TGTGCCAGTAGTGATGGGGGTAATTCACCCCTCCACTTT. The encoded protein is CASSDGGNSPLHF.

In regard to this clonotype: Mismatch with germline at one junction end may stem from a read error. The rearrangement joins TRBV20-1 to TRBJ2-3, with 13 bases that match TRBD2. Germline lookup yields CDR1 DFQATT and CDR2 SNEGSKA (reference sequence). The CDR3 has 15 amino acids. The CDR3 loop is CSASLTSGGVDTQYF. CDR3 nucleotides: TGCAGCGCTAGTCTTACTAGCGGGGGGGTAGATACGCAGTATTTT.

To note about this clonotype: A read error may account for a junction end that differs from germline. The rearrangement joins TRBV4-3 to TRBJ2-6, with D possibly TRBD1 on 6 matching bases. Germline V gene data show CDR1 as LGHNA and CDR2 as YSLEER. The CDR3 is made up of 19 amino acids. This CDR3 is CAGSQLAGTGSSGANVLTF. The CDR3 DNA reads TGCGCCGGCAGCCAACTGGCCGGAACAGGGAGCTCTGGGGCCAACGTCCTGACTTTC.

This clonotype showed up just once. The chain carries TRBV19 and TRBJ2-3; D remains unclear. The CDR3 spans 14 residues. Trimming pared 4 bases from V and 4 bases from J, leaving 12 bases between. Germline CDR1 and CDR2: LNHDA and SQIVND (reference sequence). The DNA of the CDR3 is TGTGCCAGTAGTACGATACAGAGCGCAGATACGCAGTATTTT. Protein sequence: CASSTIQSADTQYF. Variable domain in full (rest from reference TRBV19 and TRBJ2-3): DGGITQSPKYLFRKEGQNVTLSCEQNLNHDAMYWYRQDPGQGLRLIYYSQIVNDFQKGDIAEGYSVSREKKESFPLTVTSAQKNPTAFYLCASSTIQSADTQYFGPGTRLTVL.

This clonotype is classed as medium-sized (0.01 to 0.1%). The genes are TRBV1 and TRBJ2-1. TRBV1 is tagged as a pseudogene. This CDR3 region has 16 residues. In nucleotides, the CDR3 is TGCACAAGCAGCTTCACCTGGGTTTTGAACGGGAATGAGCAGTTCTTC. Amino acid sequence: CTSSFTWVLNGNEQFF.

This clonotype is categorized as large (0.1 to 1%). The V gene is TRBV7-8, the J gene TRBJ2-7; D possibly corresponds to TRBD1 (6 bases). This CDR3 is 12 amino acids long. The germline V and J ends were trimmed by 4 bases and 5 bases, with 9 bases remaining between them. Germline loops: CDR1 SGHVS, CDR2 FQNEAQ. The CDR3 protein is CASSSQGNEQYF. CDR3 DNA: TGTGCCAGCAGCTCCCAGGGGAACGAGCAGTACTTC.